A single sample is the source of the 14 T cell receptor beta chains below, sequenced in a study of tumor and adjacent non-tumor tissue in lung cancer. This sample's RNA came from whole unsorted tissue. A modified ARM-PCR protocol with three rounds of nested PCR amplified TCRbeta. In TCRdb, the multiplex PCR reads were re-called with MiXCR into one record per CDR3 protein. The table records more than 85,000 distinct CDR3 sequences, roughly two thirds of them present only once. Specimen: lung tumor tissue. The origin of the receptors is a man between 65 and 85 years old with non-small cell lung cancer.

The gene calls are TRBV4-1 and TRBJ2-1, with 9 bases that match TRBD2. J lost 2 bases, V lost 11 bases, and 10 bases had no gene match. The germline V gene encodes CDR1 MGHRA and CDR2 YSYEKL. CDR3 length equals 15 residues. Here the CDR3 DNA reads TGCGCCTACAGCTTAGCGGGAGCTGCCTACAATGAGCAGTTCTTC. Its protein is CAYSLAGAAYNEQFF.

As for this clonotype: This could be a read error, since a much larger clone is one nucleotide away. The chain recombines TRBV20-1 with TRBJ2-7; D unresolved. This CDR3 has 11 amino acids. The germline gives CDR1 DFQATT, CDR2 SNEGSKA (reference sequence). Trimming took 3 bases from V and 3 from J, leaving 6 bases between them. CDR3 DNA sequence: TGCAGTGCTAGTTATATCTACGAGCAGTACTTC. This codes for CSASYIYEQYF.

This clonotype was seen just once. At one of its ends the junction is not consistent with the germline gene, which may arise from a read error. V and J are TRBV11-2 and TRBJ2-7; D uncertain. From germline, CDR1 is SGHAT and CDR2 FQNNGV. The CDR3 has 14 residues. CDR3 in amino acids: CASNLVPNSYEQYF. The CDR3 bases are TGTGCCAGCAACTTAGTTCCCAACTCCTACGAGCAGTACTTC.

Concerning this clonotype: At one of its ends the junction is not consistent with the germline gene, which may arise from a read error. This sequence joins TRBV28 and TRBJ2-5; D unclear. This CDR3 has 13 amino acids. CDR1 and CDR2 (germline): MDHEN, SYDVKM. This chain's CDR3 is CASRPSAQETQYF. In DNA, the CDR3 is TGTGCCAGCCGCCCCTCCGCCCAAGAGACCCAATACTTC.

This clonotype has only one observation. This chain uses TRBV29-1 with TRBJ2-7; no reliable D call. This CDR3 spans 14 amino acids. CDR1 and CDR2 from the germline V gene are SQVTM and ANQGSEA. Trimming removed 4 bases at V and 5 bases at J, with 18 bases between. CDR3 amino acids: CSVVAPPSYDEQYF. In DNA form, the CDR3 reads TGCAGCGTTGTAGCCCCCCCCAGCTACGACGAGCAGTACTTC.

This clonotype was observed at least ten times. The chain combines TRBV10-2 with TRBJ2-7; tentatively, D is TRBD2 (6 bases). CDR3 length: 13 residues. Trimming cost V 4 bases and J 3 bases, with 10 bases left between them. Germline V gives CDR1 WSHSY, CDR2 SAAADI. The CDR3 coding sequence is TGCGCCAGCAGTGTCGGGGGAGACTACGAGCAGTACTTC. Amino acids: CASSVGGDYEQYF.

This clonotype was found many times. V is TRBV30 and J is TRBJ2-1; 14 bases line up with TRBD2. The CDR3 sequence is 20 residues long. Looked up from germline, CDR1 is GTSNPN and CDR2 is SVGIG (reference sequence). V was pared by 6 bases and J by 4 bases, with 20 bases of the junction left unmatched. CDR3 protein: CACLPYRTSGGPTFYNEQFF. CDR3 DNA: TGTGCCTGTTTACCATATCGGACTAGCGGGGGGCCGACTTTTTACAATGAGCAGTTCTTC.

Comment on this clonotype: A read error may explain this, as a much larger clone is one base away. DNA for the CDR3: TGTGCCATGAGTGAGTCGTTTCAGAATGCCAAAAACATTCAGTACTTC. Protein product: CAMSESFQNAKNIQYF. The chain has TRBV10-3 and TRBJ2-4; no definite D call. Germline V gives CDR1 ENHRY, CDR2 SYGVKD. This CDR3 has 16 residues.

This clonotype was seen many times. The genes are TRBV6-2 or TRBV6-3 and TRBJ2-7, with D hard to call. The CDR3 runs to 15 residues. Germline V gives CDR1 MNHEY, CDR2 SVGEGT. The V gene lost 6 bases and the J gene lost 3 bases, with 18 bases spanning the gap. CDR3 sequence: CASRLDQRVGYEQYF. For the CDR3, the DNA is TGTGCCAGCAGATTGGACCAGAGAGTTGGCTACGAGCAGTACTTC.

This clonotype is judged medium-sized. J is TRBJ2-7 and V is TRBV4-1, with D possibly matching TRBD2 (6 bases). V gave up 0 bases and J gave up 1 base, with 22 bases separating them. Germline CDR1 and CDR2: MGHRA and YSYEKL. The CDR3 loop spans 19 amino acids. Here the CDR3 reads CASSQDGGWRMAGSYEQYF. The CDR3 nucleotides are TGCGCCAGCAGCCAAGACGGTGGATGGCGAATGGCGGGATCCTACGAGCAGTACTTC.

To note about this clonotype: The junction departs from germline at one end; a sequencing error may be responsible. V usage is TRBV11-2 and J usage is TRBJ2-1; D is perhaps TRBD2 (6 bases). Germline V gene sequence: CDR1 SGHAT, CDR2 FQNNGV. The CDR3 spans 12 residues. CDR3 DNA: TGTGCCAGCAGCTCCGACTGCGGGGAGCAATTCTTC. This encodes CASSSDCGEQFF.

The chain employs TRBV12-1 and TRBJ2-6; the table gives TRBD1 as D, unverified against the DNA. TRBV12-1 is an annotated pseudogene. The length of the CDR3 is 16 residues. The CDR3 DNA sequence: TGTGCCAGCAGCTTTGGGGACAGGGCTGGGGCCAATGTCATGACTTTC. As protein: CASSFGDRAGANVMTF.

J is TRBJ2-3 and V is TRBV2, with unresolved D. This CDR3 region has 11 residues. Looked up from germline, CDR1 is SNHLY and CDR2 is FYNNEI. V lost 2 bases to trimming and J lost 5 bases, with 2 bases between them. The CDR3 DNA sequence: TGTGCCAGCAGTGAAATAGATACGCAGTATTTT. It is translated as CASSEIDTQYF.

Notes on this clonotype: Relative to the germline gene, one junction end is altered; a read error may explain this. This chain joins TRBV7-9 and TRBJ1-2; possibly TRBD1 for D (5 bases). CDR1 SEHNR and CDR2 FQNEAQ come from the germline V gene (reference sequence). This CDR3 region has 14 residues. The CDR3 loop reads CGSSSTAKDYGYTF. CDR3 nucleotides: TGTGGCAGCAGCTCGACAGCCAAAGACTATGGCTACACCTTC. Together with reference TRBV7-9 and TRBJ1-2, the CDR3 gives the full variable domain: DTGVSQNPRHKITKRGQNVTFRCDPISEHNRLYWYRQTLGQGPEFLTYFQNEAQLEKSRLLSDRFSAERPKGSFSTLEIQRTEQGDSAMYLCGSSSTAKDYGYTFGSGTRLTVV.